These 21 T cell receptor beta chains came from one sample sequenced in a study of cytomegalovirus exposure and HLA in healthy donors. In the PCR, 60 Vbeta and 13 Jbeta primers were used. The protocol was immunoSEQ multiplex PCR, while the TCRdb copy is restricted to in-frame clones and leaves out a portion. The sample contains roughly 97,000 clones, 60% to 85% of which appear only once. Sequencing was carried out using PBMCs. Source of these receptors: a woman aged 18-29 years in good health and CMV-seropositive.

The chain recombines TRBV6-5 with TRBJ2-1, with TRBD2 identical over 8 bases. Germline values: CDR1 MNHEY, CDR2 SVGAGI. The CDR3 length is 11 residues. V trimming: 8 bases; J trimming: 15 bases; junction bases outside the gene matches: 9. The CDR3 DNA reads TGTGCCAGCGGCCGGGGGGGACTATGGTTCTTC. It encodes CASGRGGLWFF.

There are a few counts of this clone. This chain uses TRBV28 with TRBJ2-1; 13 nucleotides match TRBD2. Per the germline V gene, CDR1 is MDHEN and CDR2 is SYDVKM. V shed 3 bases and J 9 bases; nucleotides not matched to a gene: 5. This CDR3 comprises 15 residues. This CDR3 reads CASSFGTSGNSEQFF. The DNA for the CDR3 is TGTGCCAGCAGTTTTGGGACTAGCGGGAATTCTGAGCAGTTCTTC.

The gene calls are TRBV27 and TRBJ1-1; the match to TRBD1 covers 7 bases. The CDR3 is made up of 11 amino acids. V was clipped by 4 bases and J by 10 bases; unmatched bases: 3. Germline lookup yields CDR1 MNHEY and CDR2 SMNVEV (reference sequence). The CDR3 DNA follows: TGTGCCAGCAGTTCGGGACAGCGAGCTTTCTTT. Protein: CASSSGQRAFF.

J is TRBJ2-3 and V is TRBV4-2; 7 bases are shared with TRBD2. V was pared by 1 base and J by 4 bases, with 5 bases of the junction left unmatched. Looked up from germline, CDR1 is LGHNA and CDR2 is YNFKEQ. This CDR3 comprises 15 residues. The CDR3 sequence: CASSQGLAWADTQYF. The CDR3 region has the DNA TGTGCCAGCAGCCAAGGACTAGCTTGGGCAGATACGCAGTATTTT.

The V and J genes are TRBV28 and TRBJ2-2, with no clear D. Germline CDR1 and CDR2: MDHEN and SYDVKM. V shed 6 bases and J shed 2 bases, with 13 bases lying between them. There are 15 residues in the CDR3. The CDR3 DNA follows: TGTGCCAGCAGGACCTCCGGAGTAAACACCGGGGAGCTGTTTTTT. Amino acids: CASRTSGVNTGELFF. Supplemented by reference TRBV28 and TRBJ2-2, the full variable domain reads DVKVTQSSRYLVKRTGEKVFLECVQDMDHENMFWYRQDPGLGLRLIYFSYDVKMKEKGDIPEGYSVSREKKERFSLILESASTNQTSMYLCASRTSGVNTGELFFGEGSRLTVL.

The chain links TRBV5-4 to TRBJ1-1, with TRBD1 matching 7 bases. Trimming took 3 bases from V and 6 from J; bases not matched to a gene: 8. This CDR3 has 14 amino acids. Germline V gene data show CDR1 as SGHNT and CDR2 as YYREEE (reference sequence). The CDR3 nucleotides are TGTGCCAGCAGCTCGACAGGGTATGGGGCTGAAGCTTTCTTT. Protein: CASSSTGYGAEAFF.

This clone came up once. V is TRBV27 and J is TRBJ1-2; D not resolved. CDR1 is MNHEY and CDR2 is SMNVEV in the germline V gene (reference sequence). This CDR3 has 16 residues. V lost 1 base to trimming and J lost 4 bases, with 16 bases between them. CDR3 residues: CASSLFSQERGYGYTF. CDR3 nucleotides: TGTGCCAGCAGTTTATTCTCGCAGGAACGGGGCTATGGCTACACCTTC.

The CDR3 loop reads CASSVLAGGPGETQYF. In nucleotides, the CDR3 is TGTGCCAGCAGTGTCCTAGCGGGAGGGCCTGGAGAGACCCAGTACTTC. The V call is TRBV2, the J call TRBJ2-5, with 12 bases fitting TRBD2. CDR3 length: 16 residues. The V and J ends lost 4 bases and 4 bases, in that order; junction bases with no gene match: 7. The germline V gene encodes CDR1 SNHLY and CDR2 FYNNEI.

V gene TRBV20-1 combines with J gene TRBJ2-1; possibly TRBD1 for D (6 bases). Germline CDR1 is DFQATT and CDR2 is SNEGSKA (reference sequence). The CDR3 contains 11 residues. Trimming took 2 bases from V and 7 from J, leaving 6 bases between them. CDR3 region: CSARQGNEQFF. CDR3 bases: TGCAGTGCTAGACAGGGGAATGAGCAGTTCTTC.

The chain uses TRBV6-1 and TRBJ2-5, with TRBD2 identical over 9 bases. Germline V gene lookup returns CDR1 MNHNS and CDR2 SASEGT. The CDR3 is 17 amino acids. V trimming: 1 base; J trimming: 6 bases; junction bases outside the gene matches: 12. The CDR3 reads CASSEGGAGGIDQTQYF. In nucleotides, the CDR3 is TGTGCCAGCAGTGAAGGGGGAGCGGGGGGAATCGATCAGACCCAGTACTTC.

The J gene is TRBJ2-2, the V gene TRBV5-6, with TRBD2 identical over 9 bases. Trimming took 4 bases from V and 3 from J; bases not matched to a gene: 13. Germline V CDR1 and CDR2: SGHDT, YYEEEE. This CDR3 has 18 residues. CDR3 nucleotide sequence: TGTGCCAGCAGCCAGCTAGAGACTAGCGGAGTCGACACCGGGGAGCTGTTTTTT. Protein sequence: CASSQLETSGVDTGELFF.

V usage is TRBV11-2 and J usage is TRBJ2-5; weak D call: TRBD1 (5 bases). The CDR3 is 16 residues long. Looked up from germline, CDR1 is SGHAT and CDR2 is FQNNGV. V lost 1 base and J 0 bases, leaving 12 bases between the germline ends. DNA of the CDR3: TGTGCCAGCAGCTTAGCGCAGGGTGGCTACCAAGAGACCCAGTACTTC. This encodes CASSLAQGGYQETQYF.

The V and J genes are TRBV5-8 and TRBJ2-3; D is perhaps TRBD1 (5 bases). Trimming cost V 3 bases and J 2 bases, with 16 bases left between them. This CDR3 has 16 amino acids. Germline V gives CDR1 SGHTS, CDR2 YDEGEE. The CDR3 DNA reads as TGTGCCAGCAGCTCAGACAGCAGCTATTCCACAGATACGCAGTATTTT. Amino acid sequence: CASSSDSSYSTDTQYF.

The V gene is TRBV2, the J gene TRBJ2-7; TRBD2 matches 11 bases. CDR1 is SNHLY and CDR2 is FYNNEI in the germline V gene. V dropped 6 bases and J dropped 0; count of bases not matched to a gene: 4. The CDR3 is 15 residues long. The CDR3 spells CASRPGLADSYEQYF. DNA of the CDR3: TGTGCCAGCAGGCCGGGACTAGCGGACTCCTACGAGCAGTACTTC.

This clone was observed a single time. V and J are TRBV2 and TRBJ2-7; 12 positions match TRBD2. The germline V gene encodes CDR1 SNHLY and CDR2 FYNNEI. V was clipped by 1 base and J by 4 bases; unmatched bases: 11. The CDR3 totals 18 residues. DNA for the CDR3: TGTGCCAGCAGTGAAGATCCCCTAGCGGGAGGGCCAAAGTACGAGCAGTACTTC. Translated: CASSEDPLAGGPKYEQYF.

The genes are TRBV9 and TRBJ2-7, with TRBD1 matching over 7 bases. The CDR3 is 14 residues long. Germline CDR1 reads SGDLS; CDR2 reads YYNGEE. Losses at the gene ends were 2 bases for V and 6 bases for J; bases not matched to a gene: 8. This CDR3 reads CASSVTGHTFEQYF. The CDR3 region has the DNA TGTGCCAGCAGCGTGACAGGGCATACCTTCGAGCAGTACTTC.

The gene calls are TRBV6-5 and TRBJ2-1; D may be TRBD2 (5 bases). V was trimmed by 5 bases and J by 2 bases, leaving 10 bases between them. Germline values: CDR1 MNHEY, CDR2 SVGAGI. The CDR3 length is 14 residues. The CDR3 nucleotides are TGTGCCAGCAGTGAACGGACTGCCTACAATGAGCAGTTCTTC. Translating gives CASSERTAYNEQFF.

The chain uses TRBV4-2 and TRBJ2-3, with 11 bases identical to TRBD2. Germline loops: CDR1 LGHNA, CDR2 YNFKEQ. The CDR3 is 17 amino acids. V was clipped by 4 bases and J by 0 bases; unmatched bases: 6. CDR3: CASSPSTSGTSTDTQYF. CDR3 nucleotide sequence: TGTGCCAGCAGCCCCTCGACTAGCGGGACGAGCACAGATACGCAGTATTTT.

This chain uses TRBV18 with TRBJ2-5; D is perhaps TRBD1 (6 bases). The CDR3 has 13 amino acids. V was pared by 2 bases and J by 7 bases, with 11 bases between. Per germline, CDR1 KGHSH and CDR2 LQKENI. DNA of the CDR3: TGTGCCAGCTCACCAGGGGGCGAAGGGACCCAGTACTTC. Translating gives CASSPGGEGTQYF.

This clone was observed a few times. At one boundary the junction diverges from the germline segment, which might be a read error. This CDR3 reads CVSNPDGGQTKYF. In DNA form, the CDR3 reads TGTGTCAGCAACCCCGACGGCGGACAGACCAAGTACTTC. This chain joins TRBV6-5 and TRBJ2-5; TRBD1 might be the D (6 bases). CDR1 is MNHEY, CDR2 SVGAGI, per germline. The CDR3 length is 13 residues.

This chain joins TRBV6-5 and TRBJ2-5; TRBD1 aligns across 10 bases. Trimming took 4 bases from V and 2 from J; bases not matched to a gene: 7. Looked up from germline, CDR1 is MNHEY and CDR2 is SVGAGI. The CDR3 runs 16 residues. CDR3: CASSSPGQGGQETQYF. CDR3 sequence (DNA): TGTGCCAGCAGTTCCCCCGGACAGGGGGGGCAAGAGACCCAGTACTTC.